The source of this T cell receptor (beta chain) is a study of Ad26.COV2.S vaccination and SARS-CoV-2 variants (dated by TCRdb to the early 2020s). About the full investigation: TCRbeta repertoire sequencing was used to assess the specificity and breadth of SARS-CoV-2-reactive T cell receptors after Ad26.COV2.S vaccination. The TCR-sequenced set comprised approximately 32 samples: about 19 Ad26.COV2.S vaccine recipients, 5 placebo recipients and 8 SARS-CoV-2 convalescent individuals. General findings and caveats noted by the study authors: Ad26.COV2.S recipients had higher spike-specific TCR breadth than placebo recipients (P = 0.0014). Comparable non-spike TCR breadth was observed between vaccine and placebo recipients, consistent with only spike being contained in the vaccine. After vaccination, spike-specific CD8+ and CD4+ T cell responses were reported to show substantial breadth. It was noted by the authors that total T cell responses may have been underestimated by the TCR breadth and depth analyses.

TCRbeta CDR3 regions were sequenced with the immunoSEQ Assay. After extraction, genomic DNA underwent amplification by bias-controlled multiplex PCR, followed by high-throughput sequencing. Per the original workflow: To quantify the absolute abundance of every unique TCRbeta CDR3 region, sequences were collapsed and filtered. T cell fraction was estimated by normalization of TCRbeta template counts to usable DNA, with usable DNA being measured through amplification of reference genes present in all nucleated cells. Repertoire TCRs were annotated as SARS-CoV-2-specific by exact matching of V gene, CDR3 amino acid sequence and J gene to a known reactive TCR set. MIRA supplied the reference SARS-CoV-2 TCR set, which was filtered for enrichment in COVID-19-positive ImmuneCODE repertoires so that public or cross-reactive TCRs were removed. Drawing on the MIRA antigens, annotated TCRs were analysed further at the level of specific ORF or position within ORF. Depth was the summed frequency of annotated unique rearrangements, while breadth was defined as annotated unique rearrangements over total unique productive rearrangements. TCR breadth was compared between groups using two-sided Wilcoxon rank-sum tests. TCRdb holds this immuneACCESS table with in-frame rearrangements only. Some clones are missing; in checked studies, unresolved V genes explain under half, and the rest has no known cause. V and J calls and clone size are those listed in that table; D and trimming were worked out from the DNA. The table for this sample lists some 180,000 clones; roughly 87% of them were counted only once. Around 6.1% of the sample comes from the top ten.

The time point label on this specimen signifies: individuals recovered from natural SARS-CoV-2 infection. A word on this clone: No antigen is known for it. Per-base quality was not reported, and no clone a single base away is much larger than it.

The TCR comes from a human donor who had recovered from COVID-19. The material was peripheral blood, obtained after recovery from COVID-19.

The base sequence is TGTGCCAGCAGTCCCCGCGGACTCGGCGAGCAGTACTTC. Its translation is CASSPRGLGEQYF. The V and J genes are TRBV27 and TRBJ2-7; the best D guess is TRBD2, with 5 bases matching. As encoded in the germline V gene (reference sequence), CDR1 is MNHEY while CDR2 is SMNVEV. V was cut back by 5 bases and J by 6 bases, leaving a gap of 14 bases between them. Spanning cysteine to phenylalanine, the CDR3 consists of 13 amino acids. Kept here is only the CDR3 DNA, which spans 39 bases and is read in frame from base 1.